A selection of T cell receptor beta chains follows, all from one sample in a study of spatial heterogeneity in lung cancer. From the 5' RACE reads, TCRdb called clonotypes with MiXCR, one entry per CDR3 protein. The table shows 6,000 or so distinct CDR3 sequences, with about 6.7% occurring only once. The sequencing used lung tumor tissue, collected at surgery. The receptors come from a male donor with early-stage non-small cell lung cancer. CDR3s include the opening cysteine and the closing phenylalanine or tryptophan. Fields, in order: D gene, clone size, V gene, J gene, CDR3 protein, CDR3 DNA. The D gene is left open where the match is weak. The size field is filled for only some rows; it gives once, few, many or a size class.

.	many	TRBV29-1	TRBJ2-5	CSIYRDPSRPQYF	TGCAGCATCTACCGGGACCCCTCAAGGCCCCAGTACTTC
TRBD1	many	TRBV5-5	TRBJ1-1	CASSQRQGGEAFF	TGTGCCAGCAGCCAACGACAGGGAGGGGAAGCTTTCTTT
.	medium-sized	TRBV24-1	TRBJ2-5	CATSAGGPRTQYF	TGTGCCACCAGTGCGGGCGGCCCGCGAACCCAGTACTTC
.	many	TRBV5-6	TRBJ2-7	CASSGGGLSYEQYF	TGTGCCAGCAGCGGCGGTGGACTGTCCTACGAGCAGTACTTC
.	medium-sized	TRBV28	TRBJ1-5	CASSLYGGQPQHF	TGTGCCAGCAGTTTATATGGAGGACAGCCCCAGCATTTT
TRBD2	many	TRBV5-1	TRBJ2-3	CASSFLPGTSGMDTQYF	TGCGCCAGCAGCTTCTTACCGGGGACTAGCGGGATGGATACGCAGTATTTT
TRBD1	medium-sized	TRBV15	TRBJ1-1	CATSRDRYRGTEAFF	TGTGCCACCAGCAGAGATCGGTACAGGGGCACTGAAGCTTTCTTT
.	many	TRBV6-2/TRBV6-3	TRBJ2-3	CASRPKRTGTPQYF	TGTGCCAGCAGACCGAAACGAACCGGGACCCCGCAGTATTTT
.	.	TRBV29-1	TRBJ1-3	CSVAPTSGNTIYF	TGCAGCGTTGCGCCCACCTCTGGAAACACCATATATTTT
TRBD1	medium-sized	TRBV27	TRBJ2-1	CASSSYRGVSYNEQFF	TGTGCCAGCAGTAGCTACAGGGGGGTGAGCTACAATGAGCAGTTCTTC
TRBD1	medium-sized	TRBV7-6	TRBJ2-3	CASSLGQGEVATQYF	TGTGCCAGCAGCCTTGGACAGGGGGAGGTGGCTACGCAGTATTTT
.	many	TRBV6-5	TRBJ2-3	CASKTHSGTDTQYF	TGTGCCAGCAAGACGCATTCGGGCACAGATACGCAGTATTTT
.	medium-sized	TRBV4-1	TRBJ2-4	CASSQPTDKAAKNIQYF	TGCGCCAGCAGCCAACCGACGGACAAGGCCGCCAAAAACATTCAGTACTTC
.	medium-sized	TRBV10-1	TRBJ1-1	CASRTAKNTEAFF	TGCGCCAGCAGGACCGCCAAGAACACTGAAGCTTTCTTT
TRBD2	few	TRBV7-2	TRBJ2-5	CASSPSGLAGETQYF	TGTGCCAGCAGCCCCAGTGGACTAGCGGGGGAGACCCAGTACTTC
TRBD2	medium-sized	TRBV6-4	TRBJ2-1	CASGRIAGEAGEQFF	TGTGCCAGCGGACGAATAGCGGGAGAGGCTGGTGAGCAGTTCTTC
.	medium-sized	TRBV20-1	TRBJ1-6	CSAREPLGSYNSPLHF	TGCAGTGCTAGAGAACCCCTTGGCTCCTATAATTCACCCCTCCACTTT
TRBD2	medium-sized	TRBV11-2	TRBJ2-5	CASSWGGEKETQYF	TGTGCCAGCAGCTGGGGGGGGGAGAAAGAGACCCAGTACTTC
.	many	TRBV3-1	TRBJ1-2	CASSQVRSYGYTF	TGTGCCAGCAGCCAAGTACGCTCCTATGGCTACACCTTC
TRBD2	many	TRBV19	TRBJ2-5	CASSRPSGGHQETQYF	TGTGCCAGTAGTAGGCCGAGCGGGGGTCACCAAGAGACCCAGTACTTC
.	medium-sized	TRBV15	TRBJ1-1	CATSRDWAGEAFF	TGTGCCACCAGCAGAGATTGGGCCGGCGAAGCTTTCTTT
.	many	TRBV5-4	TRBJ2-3	CASSLGALAGYTDTQYF	TGTGCCAGCAGCTTGGGGGCCCTCGCGGGCTACACAGATACGCAGTATTTT
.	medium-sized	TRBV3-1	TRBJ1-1	CASSQTGYTEAFF	TGTGCCAGCAGCCAAACAGGGTACACTGAAGCTTTCTTT
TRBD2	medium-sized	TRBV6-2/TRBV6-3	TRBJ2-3	CASSGGLALSTDTQYF	TGTGCCAGCAGTGGGGGACTAGCGCTTAGCACAGATACGCAGTATTTT
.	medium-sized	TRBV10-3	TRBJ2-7	CAIKNNSYEQYF	TGTGCCATCAAAAACAACTCCTACGAGCAGTACTTC
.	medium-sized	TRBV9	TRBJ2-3	CASSLAQTDTQYF	TGTGCCAGCAGCTTAGCCCAGACAGATACGCAGTATTTT
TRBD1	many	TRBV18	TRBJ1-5	CASSTGTGGPESQHF	TGTGCCAGCTCAACCGGGACAGGGGGCCCCGAGTCCCAGCATTTT
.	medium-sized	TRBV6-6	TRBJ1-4	CASRQGTEKLFF	TGTGCCAGCAGACAGGGTACTGAAAAACTGTTTTTT
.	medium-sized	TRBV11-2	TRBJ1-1	CASSLSSGNTEAFF	TGTGCCAGCAGCTTAAGTTCCGGGAACACTGAAGCTTTCTTT
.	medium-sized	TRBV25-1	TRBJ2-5	CASQWGEQETQYF	TGTGCCAGTCAATGGGGAGAACAAGAGACCCAGTACTTC
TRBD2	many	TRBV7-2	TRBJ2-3	CASSLNGGATADTQYF	TGTGCCAGCAGCTTAAACGGGGGGGCCACGGCAGATACGCAGTATTTT
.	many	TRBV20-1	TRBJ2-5	CSALRQSETQYF	TGCAGTGCGCTAAGACAGTCAGAGACCCAGTACTTC
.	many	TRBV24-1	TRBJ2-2	CATSDYREPNTGELFF	TGTGCCACCAGTGATTACAGGGAACCCAACACCGGGGAGCTGTTTTTT
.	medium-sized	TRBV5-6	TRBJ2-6	CASSSRPGHISGANVLTF	TGTGCCAGCAGCTCGAGACCGGGACACATCTCTGGGGCCAACGTCCTGACTTTC
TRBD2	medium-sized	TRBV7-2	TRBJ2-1	CASSLITSGRVTYNEQFF	TGTGCCAGCAGCTTAATTACTAGCGGGAGAGTGACCTACAATGAGCAGTTCTTC
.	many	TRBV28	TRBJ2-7	CASSLASRKQYF	TGTGCCAGCAGTTTGGCTTCTCGGAAGCAGTACTTC
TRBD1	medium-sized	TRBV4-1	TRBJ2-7	CASSQVGTGRYEQYF	TGCGCCAGCAGCCAAGTTGGGACAGGGCGCTACGAGCAGTACTTC
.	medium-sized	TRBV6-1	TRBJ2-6	CASSESAGGANVLTF	TGTGCCAGCAGTGAATCTGCTGGTGGGGCCAACGTCCTGACTTTC
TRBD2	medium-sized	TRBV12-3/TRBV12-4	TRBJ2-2	CASSLRESHGELFF	TGTGCCAGCAGTTTGCGGGAGTCGCACGGGGAGCTGTTTTTT
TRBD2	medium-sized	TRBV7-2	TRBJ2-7	CASSFGLAGGNEQYF	TGTGCCAGCAGCTTCGGACTAGCGGGAGGCAACGAGCAGTACTTC
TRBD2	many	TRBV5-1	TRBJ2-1	CASSKTSGKDGEQFF	TGCGCCAGCAGCAAGACTAGCGGGAAGGATGGTGAGCAGTTCTTC
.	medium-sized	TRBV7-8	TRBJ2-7	CASSPRGGAHPYEQYF	TGTGCCAGCAGCCCTAGAGGCGGGGCTCACCCCTACGAGCAGTACTTC
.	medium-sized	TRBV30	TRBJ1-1	CAWSVQDNTEAFF	TGTGCCTGGAGTGTACAGGATAACACTGAAGCTTTCTTT
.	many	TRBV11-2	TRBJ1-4	CASSFPGHTNEKLFF	TGTGCCAGCAGCTTCCCGGGACACACTAATGAAAAACTGTTTTTT
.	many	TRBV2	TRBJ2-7	CATAFDSYEQYF	TGTGCCACTGCCTTCGACAGCTACGAGCAGTACTTC
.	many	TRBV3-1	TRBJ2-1	CASSQRSTLSYNEQFF	TGTGCCAGCAGCCAAAGGAGCACCCTCTCCTACAATGAGCAGTTCTTC
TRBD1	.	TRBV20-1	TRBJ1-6	CSARELPGQGLYNSPLHF	TGCAGTGCTAGAGAGTTACCCGGACAGGGGCTGTATAATTCACCCCTCCACTTT
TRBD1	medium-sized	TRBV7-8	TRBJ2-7	CASSPRPTGAGDEQYF	TGTGCCAGCAGCCCGCGCCCGACAGGGGCGGGCGACGAGCAGTACTTC
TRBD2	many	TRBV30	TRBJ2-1	CAWIRAGPFYNEQFF	TGTGCCTGGATAAGAGCGGGACCATTTTACAATGAGCAGTTCTTC
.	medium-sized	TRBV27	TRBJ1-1	CGADPGRDPITYTEAFF	TGTGGCGCCGATCCGGGCAGGGATCCAATCACCTACACTGAAGCTTTCTTT